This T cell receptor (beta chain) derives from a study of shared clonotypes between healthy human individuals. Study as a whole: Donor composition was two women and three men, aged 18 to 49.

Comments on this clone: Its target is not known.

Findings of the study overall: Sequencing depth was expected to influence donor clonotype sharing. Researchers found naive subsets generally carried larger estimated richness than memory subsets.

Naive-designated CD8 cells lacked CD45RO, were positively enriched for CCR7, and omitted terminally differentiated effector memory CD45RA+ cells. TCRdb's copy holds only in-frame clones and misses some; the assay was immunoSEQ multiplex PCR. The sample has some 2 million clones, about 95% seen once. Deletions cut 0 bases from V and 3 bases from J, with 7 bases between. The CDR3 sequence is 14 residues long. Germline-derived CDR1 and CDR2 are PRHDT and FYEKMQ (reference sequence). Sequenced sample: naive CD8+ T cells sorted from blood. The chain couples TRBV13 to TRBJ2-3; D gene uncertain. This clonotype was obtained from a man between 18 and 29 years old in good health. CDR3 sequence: CASSLGGNTDTQYF. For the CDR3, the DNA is TGTGCCAGCAGCTTAGGGGGCAATACAGATACGCAGTATTTT.